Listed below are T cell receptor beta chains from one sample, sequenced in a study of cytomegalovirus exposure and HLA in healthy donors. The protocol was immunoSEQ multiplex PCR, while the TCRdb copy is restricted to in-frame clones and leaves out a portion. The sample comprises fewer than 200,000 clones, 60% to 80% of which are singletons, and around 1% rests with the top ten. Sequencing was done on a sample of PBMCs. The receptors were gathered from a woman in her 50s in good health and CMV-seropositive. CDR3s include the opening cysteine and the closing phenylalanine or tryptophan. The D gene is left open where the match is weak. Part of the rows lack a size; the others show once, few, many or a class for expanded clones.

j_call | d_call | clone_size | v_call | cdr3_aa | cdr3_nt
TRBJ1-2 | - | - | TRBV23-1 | CASRHRVPSGYTF | TGCGCCAGCAGACACCGGGTGCCGAGTGGCTACACCTTC
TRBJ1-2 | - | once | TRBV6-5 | CASSRGGGGHYGYTF | TGTGCCAGCTCCCGAGGCGGGGGGGGACACTATGGCTACACCTTC
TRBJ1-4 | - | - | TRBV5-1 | CASSLQGSNEKLFF | TGCGCCAGCAGCCTTCAGGGATCGAATGAAAAACTGTTTTTT
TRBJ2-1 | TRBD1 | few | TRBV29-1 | CSGMGGTGGYNEQFF | TGCAGCGGAATGGGCGGGACAGGGGGATACAATGAGCAGTTCTTC
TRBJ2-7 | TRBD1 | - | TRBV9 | CASSVGQGVSYEQYF | TGTGCCAGCAGCGTAGGACAGGGAGTCTCCTACGAGCAGTACTTC
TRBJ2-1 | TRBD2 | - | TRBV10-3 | CAISEPILAGETDEQFF | TGTGCCATCAGTGAGCCGATTCTAGCGGGAGAAACGGATGAGCAGTTCTTC
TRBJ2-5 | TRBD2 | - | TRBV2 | CASSDSAGGVETQYF | TGTGCCAGCAGTGATTCGGCGGGGGGGGTAGAGACCCAGTACTTC
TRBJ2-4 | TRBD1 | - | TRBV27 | CASRGTGVTQLLKNIQYF | TGTGCCAGCAGGGGGACAGGGGTTACCCAACTTCTCAAAAACATTCAGTACTTC
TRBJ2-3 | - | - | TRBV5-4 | CASSSRTDTQYF | TGTGCCAGCAGCTCCCGGACAGATACGCAGTATTTT
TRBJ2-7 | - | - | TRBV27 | CASSSQEGPSYEQYF | TGTGCCAGCAGTTCACAGGAAGGTCCCTCCTACGAGCAGTACTTC
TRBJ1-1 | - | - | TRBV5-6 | CASSFGRPMNTEAFF | TGTGCCAGCAGCTTTGGCAGGCCCATGAACACTGAAGCTTTCTTT
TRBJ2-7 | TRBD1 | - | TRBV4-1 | CASSQPGTGTSYEQYF | TGCGCCAGCAGCCAGCCCGGGACAGGGACCTCCTACGAGCAGTACTTC
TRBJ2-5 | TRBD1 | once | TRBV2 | CASSGAEGAPETQYF | TGTGCCAGCAGTGGGGCTGAGGGGGCCCCGGAGACCCAGTACTTC
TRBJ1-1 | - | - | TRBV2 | CASSSAQRGTEAFF | TGTGCCAGCAGTTCGGCCCAACGGGGCACTGAAGCTTTCTTT
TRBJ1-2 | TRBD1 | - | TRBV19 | CASSTTGLSYGYTF | TGTGCCAGTAGTACGACAGGGTTATCCTATGGCTACACCTTC
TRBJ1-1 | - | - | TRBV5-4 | CASSRDIGNTEAFF | TGTGCCAGCAGCCGGGACATAGGGAACACTGAAGCTTTCTTT
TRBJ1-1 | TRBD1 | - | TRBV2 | CARKNRGTEAFF | TGTGCCAGAAAGAACAGGGGCACTGAAGCTTTCTTT
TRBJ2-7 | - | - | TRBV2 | CASRVQGPEQYF | TGTGCCAGTAGGGTACAGGGCCCCGAGCAGTACTTC
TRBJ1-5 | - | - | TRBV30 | CAWRKGGNQPQHF | TGTGCCTGGAGGAAAGGGGGTAATCAGCCCCAGCATTTT
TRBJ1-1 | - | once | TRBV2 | CASSGGGYTEAFF | TGTGCCAGCAGTGGCGGGGGCTACACTGAAGCTTTCTTT